The 24 T cell receptor beta chains reported below all come from one sample, sequenced in a study of control samples from healthy donors and cancer patients. Method: immunoSEQ multiplex PCR; TCRdb's copy keeps in-frame clones and lacks some. The sample lists roughly 80,000 clones; around nine tenths were seen once. Specimen: blood. These receptors were collected from a woman in her fifties or sixties in good health.

The chain carries TRBV2 and TRBJ1-2, with D unclear. This CDR3 is 12 amino acids long. Germline loops: CDR1 SNHLY, CDR2 FYNNEI. Trimming left V 8 bases short and J 6 bases short, with 13 bases between. In DNA form, the CDR3 reads TGTGCCAGCCGGTCGGAGCAACATGGCTACACCTTC. Its translation: CASRSEQHGYTF.

V usage is TRBV19 and J usage is TRBJ2-3; no reliable D call. CDR1 and CDR2 from the germline V gene are LNHDA and SQIVND (reference sequence). CDR3 length: 11 residues. V shed 8 bases and J shed 5 bases, with 8 bases lying between them. CDR3 amino acids: CASSLRDTQYF. The CDR3 DNA is TGTGCCAGTTCCCTCCGAGATACGCAGTATTTT.

This clone was counted only a few times. The chain carries TRBV6-2 or TRBV6-3 and TRBJ2-1; D gene unclear. Germline V lookup: CDR1 MNHEY, CDR2 SVGEGT. V lost 6 bases and J 7 bases, leaving 13 bases between the germline ends. This CDR3 is 13 amino acids long. CDR3 protein: CASSLEVGNEQFF. For the CDR3, the DNA is TGTGCCAGCAGCCTTGAAGTTGGGAATGAGCAGTTCTTC.

This chain links TRBV11-2 with TRBJ2-1, with D unclear. With 1 base removed from V and 2 bases from J, the gap between germline ends came to 12 bases. CDR1 and CDR2 (germline): SGHAT, FQNNGV. This CDR3 is 16 amino acids long. The CDR3 reads CASSLGSNVAYNEQFF. CDR3 coding DNA: TGTGCCAGCAGCTTAGGTTCCAACGTTGCCTACAATGAGCAGTTCTTC. Full variable domain (rest looked up from reference TRBV11-2 and TRBJ2-1): EAGVAQSPRYKIIEKRQSVAFWCNPISGHATLYWYQQILGQGPKLLIQFQNNGVVDDSQLPKDRFSAERLKGVDSTLKIQPAKLEDSAVYLCASSLGSNVAYNEQFFGPGTRLTVL.

This chain links TRBV19 with TRBJ1-5; D remains unclear. Between the trimmed V and J ends, which lost 3 bases and 0 bases, there was a span of 9 bases. The germline V gene has CDR1 LNHDA and CDR2 SQIVND (reference sequence). The CDR3 consists of 15 residues. CDR3 in amino acids: CASSIGRTSNQPQHF. CDR3 coding DNA: TGTGCCAGTAGTATCGGCCGGACTAGCAATCAGCCCCAGCATTTT. Full variable domain (outside the CDR3, taken from reference TRBV19 and TRBJ1-5): DGGITQSPKYLFRKEGQNVTLSCEQNLNHDAMYWYRQDPGQGLRLIYYSQIVNDFQKGDIAEGYSVSREKKESFPLTVTSAQKNPTAFYLCASSIGRTSNQPQHFGDGTRLSIL.

V is TRBV2 and J is TRBJ1-2; D uncertain. The ends were cut back, 6 bases at V and 8 bases at J, with 10 bases in the middle. Looked up from germline, CDR1 is SNHLY and CDR2 is FYNNEI. This CDR3 region has 11 residues. CDR3 DNA sequence: TGTGCCAGCAGGGGGTTAGGGGGCTACACCTTC. Encoded protein: CASRGLGGYTF.

The rearrangement joins TRBV6-6 to TRBJ1-2; possibly TRBD1 for D (5 bases). Between the trimmed V and J ends, which lost 6 bases and 4 bases, there was a span of 21 bases. The CDR3 is 16 amino acids. CDR1 is MNHNY, CDR2 SVGAGI, per germline (reference sequence). CDR3 nucleotide sequence: TGTGCCAGCAGCTGGGGGGAGGGGACCTCCTCCTATGGCTACACCTTC. Translating it yields CASSWGEGTSSYGYTF.

This clone occurred once. Other nucleotide sequences from this sample produce the same CDR3. V usage is TRBV15 and J usage is TRBJ1-5; no definite D call. The CDR3 is made up of 15 amino acids. Trimming removed 0 bases at V and 1 base at J, with 7 bases between. From germline, CDR1 is LNHNV and CDR2 YYDKDF (reference sequence). CDR3: CATSRDPSSNQPQHF. In nucleotides, the CDR3 is TGTGCCACCAGCAGAGATCCAAGCAGCAATCAGCCCCAGCATTTT.

The chain employs TRBV2 and TRBJ2-1, with unresolved D. Per germline, CDR1 SNHLY and CDR2 FYNNEI. This CDR3 region has 14 residues. V was clipped by 3 bases and J by 0 bases, with 6 bases between them. The CDR3 DNA is TGTGCCAGCAGTGATTACAGCTCCTACAATGAGCAGTTCTTC. Translating gives CASSDYSSYNEQFF.

V is TRBV27 and J is TRBJ1-1, with TRBD1 as a possible D gene (5 bases). Trimming left V 0 bases short and J 1 base short, with 9 bases between. The CDR3 is made up of 15 amino acids. Germline CDR1 is MNHEY and CDR2 is SMNVEV (reference sequence). The CDR3 region is CASSLSSQGNTEAFF. Here the CDR3 DNA reads TGTGCCAGCAGTTTATCGAGCCAGGGGAACACTGAAGCTTTCTTT.

V usage is TRBV6-6 and J usage is TRBJ1-2; D is possibly TRBD1 (6 bases). CDR3 size: 12 residues. Germline V gene lookup returns CDR1 MNHNY and CDR2 SVGAGI (reference sequence). Trimming shortened V by 4 bases and J by 8 bases, and 11 bases separated the two germline ends. The CDR3 loop is CASSSGGWGYTF. The CDR3 nucleotides read TGTGCCAGCAGTTCCGGGGGCTGGGGCTACACCTTC.

As concerns this clone: Other nucleotide sequences in the sample specify the same CDR3. This rearrangement joins TRBV3-1 (or the pseudogene TRBV3-2) to TRBJ2-1; D unresolved. CDR3 length: 13 residues. CDR1 is LGHDT and CDR2 is YNNKEL in the germline V gene (reference sequence). V shed 1 base and J shed 5 bases, with 6 bases lying between them. The CDR3 loop reads CASSQGANNEQFF. CDR3 bases: TGTGCCAGCAGCCAAGGCGCAAACAATGAGCAGTTCTTC.

This chain joins TRBV5-1 and TRBJ2-1; perhaps TRBD1 as D (6 bases). Trimming removed 3 bases at V and 7 bases at J, with 20 bases between. This CDR3 has 16 residues. Germline V gives CDR1 SGHRS, CDR2 YFSETQ. In DNA form, the CDR3 reads TGCGCCAGCAGCTCGGAACCTATTACAGGGCCTAATGAGCAGTTCTTC. Translation: CASSSEPITGPNEQFF.

The chain recombines TRBV5-5 with TRBJ1-5; D not resolved. CDR1 and CDR2 from the germline V gene are SGHKS and YYEKEE (reference sequence). CDR3 length equals 14 residues. V lost 4 bases and J 7 bases, leaving 15 bases between the germline ends. CDR3 nucleotides: TGTGCCAGCAGCCCCCGGACGGAGCTGCAGCCCCAGCATTTT. This translates into CASSPRTELQPQHF.

The V gene is TRBV2, the J gene TRBJ2-7; D possibly corresponds to TRBD1 (8 bases). V shed 8 bases and J shed 3 bases, with 17 bases lying between them. In germline, CDR1 is SNHLY, CDR2 FYNNEI. The CDR3 length is 14 residues. CDR3 in DNA: TGTGCCAGCTATGGGAGGGGACAGGACTACGAGCAGTACTTC. Translated, it gives CASYGRGQDYEQYF.

The genes are TRBV2 and TRBJ2-2, with 7 bases aligning to TRBD1. Germline trimming cut 10 bases from V and 1 base from J; bases unmatched to any gene: 9. CDR1 is SNHLY, CDR2 FYNNEI, per germline. The CDR3 runs to 15 residues. The CDR3 coding sequence is TGTGCCATCAGGCCCCGGACAGGGAACACCGGGGAGCTGTTTTTT. Its protein is CAIRPRTGNTGELFF. Drawing the rest from reference TRBV2 and TRBJ2-2, the complete variable domain is EPEVTQTPSHQVTQMGQEVILRCVPISNHLYFYWYRQILGQKVEFLVSFYNNEISEKSEIFDDQFSVERPDGSNFTLKIRSTKLEDSAMYFCAIRPRTGNTGELFFGEGSRLTVL.

The chain combines TRBV3-1 (or the pseudogene TRBV3-2) with TRBJ1-5; D remains unclear. Germline assignment: CDR1 LGHDT and CDR2 YNNKEL (reference sequence). V was shortened by 0 bases and J by 2 bases, with 8 bases between the two germline ends. The CDR3 extends over 15 amino acids. The CDR3 DNA follows: TGTGCCAGCAGCCAAGAGGATTTGGGCAATCAGCCCCAGCATTTT. Amino acids: CASSQEDLGNQPQHF.

The rearrangement uses TRBV11-2 and TRBJ2-1, with TRBD1 as a possible D gene (7 bases). In germline, CDR1 is SGHAT, CDR2 FQNNGV. CDR3 length equals 16 residues. Deletions cut 1 base from V and 4 bases from J, with 14 bases between. The DNA of the CDR3 is TGTGCCAGCAGCTTAGCCGACAGGGAGGTTTACAATGAGCAGTTCTTC. Residues: CASSLADREVYNEQFF.

J is TRBJ1-2 and V is TRBV29-1, with D unresolved. The V and J ends lost 4 bases and 8 bases respectively, with 14 bases between them. In germline, CDR1 is SQVTM, CDR2 ANQGSEA. This CDR3 comprises 12 residues. CDR3 coding DNA: TGCAGCGTTGGTATTGGGGTAGGAGGCTACACCTTC. Protein: CSVGIGVGGYTF.

The chain couples TRBV24-1 to TRBJ2-7, with 9 bases matching TRBD2. Germline CDR1 reads KGHDR; CDR2 reads SFDVKD. The CDR3 is made up of 15 amino acids. V dropped 4 bases and J dropped 4; count of bases not matched to a gene: 7. CDR3 DNA: TGTGCCACCAGTGACCCCGGACTAGCGAATTACGAGCAGTACTTC. Translating it yields CATSDPGLANYEQYF.

The chain joins TRBV14 to TRBJ1-2; D is ambiguous. Germline V gene lookup returns CDR1 SGHDN and CDR2 FVKESK. Trimming left V 1 base short and J 4 bases short, with 7 bases between. This CDR3 comprises 13 residues. This CDR3 is CASSQGVFYGYTF. The CDR3 DNA sequence: TGTGCCAGCAGCCAAGGGGTGTTCTATGGCTACACCTTC.

Comments on this clone: This may arise from a read error, as a much more abundant clone is one base away. J is TRBJ2-7 and V is TRBV7-8; D may be TRBD1 (5 bases). Per the germline V gene, CDR1 is SGHVS and CDR2 is FQNEAQ. With 5 bases removed from V and 0 bases from J, the gap between germline ends came to 20 bases. This CDR3 region has 17 residues. This CDR3 is CASSPRTTKNPSYEQYF. For the CDR3, the DNA is TGTGCCAGCAGCCCGCGGACAACTAAAAATCCCTCCTACGAGCAGTACTTC.

The chain combines TRBV6-4 with TRBJ1-5, with D unclear. CDR1 is MRHNA, CDR2 SNTAGT, per germline. The CDR3 length is 14 residues. V lost 0 bases and J 0 bases, leaving 3 bases between the germline ends. The CDR3 sequence: CASSDSISNQPQHF. The DNA for the CDR3 is TGTGCCAGCAGTGACTCGATTAGCAATCAGCCCCAGCATTTT.

The V and J genes are TRBV7-2 and TRBJ2-2, with 9 nucleotides matching TRBD1. The V gene's germline CDR1 is SGHTA and CDR2 FQGNSA. With 3 bases clipped from V and 6 bases from J, the junction kept 2 bases outside the gene matches. The CDR3 length is 14 residues. This CDR3 is CASSFGQGSGELFF. CDR3 DNA sequence: TGTGCCAGCAGCTTCGGACAGGGGTCCGGGGAGCTGTTTTTT.